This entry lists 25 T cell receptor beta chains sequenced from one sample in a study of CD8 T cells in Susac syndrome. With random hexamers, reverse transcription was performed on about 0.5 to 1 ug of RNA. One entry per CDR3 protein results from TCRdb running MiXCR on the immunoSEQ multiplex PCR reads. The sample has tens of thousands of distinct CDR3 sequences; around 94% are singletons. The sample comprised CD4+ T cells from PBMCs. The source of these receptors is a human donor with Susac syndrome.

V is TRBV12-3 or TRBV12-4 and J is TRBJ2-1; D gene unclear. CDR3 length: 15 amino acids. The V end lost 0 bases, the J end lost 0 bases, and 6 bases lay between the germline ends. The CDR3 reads CASSLATGSYNEQFF. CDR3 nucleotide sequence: TGTGCCAGCAGTTTAGCGACCGGCTCCTACAATGAGCAGTTCTTC.

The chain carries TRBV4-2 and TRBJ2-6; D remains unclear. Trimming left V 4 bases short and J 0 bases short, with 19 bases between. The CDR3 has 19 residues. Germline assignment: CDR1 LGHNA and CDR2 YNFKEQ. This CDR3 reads CASSLLPGPPTSGANVLTF. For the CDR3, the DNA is TGTGCCAGCAGCCTTCTTCCGGGTCCCCCCACCTCTGGGGCCAACGTCCTGACTTTC.

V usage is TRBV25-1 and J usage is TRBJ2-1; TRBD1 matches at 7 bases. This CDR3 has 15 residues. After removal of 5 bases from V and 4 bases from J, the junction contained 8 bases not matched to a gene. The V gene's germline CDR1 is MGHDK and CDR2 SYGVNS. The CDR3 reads CASSLRQGRYNEQFF. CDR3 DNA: TGTGCCAGCAGTCTTAGACAGGGAAGATACAATGAGCAGTTCTTC. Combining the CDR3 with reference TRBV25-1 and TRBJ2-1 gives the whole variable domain EADIYQTPRYLVIGTGKKITLECSQTMGHDKMYWYQQDPGMELHLIHYSYGVNSTEKGDLSSESTVSRIRTEHFPLTLESARPSHTSQYLCASSLRQGRYNEQFFGPGTRLTVL.

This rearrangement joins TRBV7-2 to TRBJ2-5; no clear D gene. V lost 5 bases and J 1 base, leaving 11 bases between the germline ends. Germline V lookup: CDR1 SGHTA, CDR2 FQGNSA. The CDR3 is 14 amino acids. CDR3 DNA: TGTGCCAGCAGCCAAGTCCCGGCCCAAGAGACCCAGTACTTC. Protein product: CASSQVPAQETQYF.

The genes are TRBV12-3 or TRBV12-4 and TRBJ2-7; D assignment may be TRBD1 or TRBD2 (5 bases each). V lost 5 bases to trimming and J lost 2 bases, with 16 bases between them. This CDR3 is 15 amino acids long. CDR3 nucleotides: TGTGCCAGCAGTCCCCCCAGGGACCCTACCTACGAGCAGTACTTC. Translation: CASSPPRDPTYEQYF.

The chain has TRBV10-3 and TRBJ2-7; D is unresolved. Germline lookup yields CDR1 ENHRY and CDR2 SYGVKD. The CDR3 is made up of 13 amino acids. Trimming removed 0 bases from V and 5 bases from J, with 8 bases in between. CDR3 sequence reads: CAISESSGNEQYF. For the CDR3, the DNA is TGTGCCATCAGTGAGTCATCAGGCAACGAGCAGTACTTC.

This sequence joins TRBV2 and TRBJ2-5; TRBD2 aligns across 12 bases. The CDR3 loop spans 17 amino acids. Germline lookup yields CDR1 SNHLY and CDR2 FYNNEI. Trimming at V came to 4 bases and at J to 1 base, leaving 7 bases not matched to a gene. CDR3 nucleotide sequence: TGTGCCAGCAGTGCCGCGACTAGCGGGGGATTCCAAGAGACCCAGTACTTC. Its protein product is CASSAATSGGFQETQYF. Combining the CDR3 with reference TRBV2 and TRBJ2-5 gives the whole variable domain EPEVTQTPSHQVTQMGQEVILRCVPISNHLYFYWYRQILGQKVEFLVSFYNNEISEKSEIFDDQFSVERPDGSNFTLKIRSTKLEDSAMYFCASSAATSGGFQETQYFGPGTRLLVL.

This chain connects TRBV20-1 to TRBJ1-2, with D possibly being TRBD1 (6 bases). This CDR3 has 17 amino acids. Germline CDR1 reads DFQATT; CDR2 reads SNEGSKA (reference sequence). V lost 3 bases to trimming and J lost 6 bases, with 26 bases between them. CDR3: CSASGGADPTVSHGYTF. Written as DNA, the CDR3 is TGCAGTGCTAGTGGGGGGGCAGACCCAACCGTCAGTCATGGCTACACCTTC.

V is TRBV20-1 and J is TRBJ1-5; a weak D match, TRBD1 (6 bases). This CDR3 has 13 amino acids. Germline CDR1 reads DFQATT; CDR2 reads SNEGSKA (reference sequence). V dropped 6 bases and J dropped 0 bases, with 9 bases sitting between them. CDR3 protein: CSAQGYSNQPQHF. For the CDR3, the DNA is TGCAGTGCCCAGGGGTATAGCAATCAGCCCCAGCATTTT.

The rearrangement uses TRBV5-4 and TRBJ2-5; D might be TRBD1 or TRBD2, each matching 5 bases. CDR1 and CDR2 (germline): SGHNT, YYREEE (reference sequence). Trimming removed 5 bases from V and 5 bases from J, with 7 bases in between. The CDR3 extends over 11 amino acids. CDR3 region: CASSWGETQYF. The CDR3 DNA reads TGTGCCAGCAGTTGGGGGGAGACCCAGTACTTC.

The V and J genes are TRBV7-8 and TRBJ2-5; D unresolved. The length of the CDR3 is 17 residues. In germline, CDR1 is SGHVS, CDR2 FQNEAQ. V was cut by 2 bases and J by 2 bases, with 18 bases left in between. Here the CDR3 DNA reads TGTGCCAGCAGCTTAACGGTTGGGATTGGTAGACAAGAGACCCAGTACTTC. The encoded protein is CASSLTVGIGRQETQYF.

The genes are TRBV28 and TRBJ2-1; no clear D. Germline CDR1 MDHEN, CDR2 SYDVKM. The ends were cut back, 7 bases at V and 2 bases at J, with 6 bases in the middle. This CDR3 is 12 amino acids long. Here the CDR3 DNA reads TGTGCCAGCATTGATCCCTACAATGAGCAGTTCTTC. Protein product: CASIDPYNEQFF.

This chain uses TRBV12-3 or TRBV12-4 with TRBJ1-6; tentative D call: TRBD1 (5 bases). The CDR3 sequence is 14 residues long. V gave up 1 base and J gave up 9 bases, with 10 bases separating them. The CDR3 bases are TGTGCCAGCAGTTTAGGGGGCGCCGGTTCACCCCTCCACTTT. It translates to CASSLGGAGSPLHF.

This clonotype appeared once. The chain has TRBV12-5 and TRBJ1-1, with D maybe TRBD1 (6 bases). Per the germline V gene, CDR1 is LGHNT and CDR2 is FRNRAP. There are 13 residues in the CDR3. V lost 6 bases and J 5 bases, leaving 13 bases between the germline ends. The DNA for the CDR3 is TGTGCTAGTGGGATTGTAGGGGGTACTGAAGCTTTCTTT. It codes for CASGIVGGTEAFF.

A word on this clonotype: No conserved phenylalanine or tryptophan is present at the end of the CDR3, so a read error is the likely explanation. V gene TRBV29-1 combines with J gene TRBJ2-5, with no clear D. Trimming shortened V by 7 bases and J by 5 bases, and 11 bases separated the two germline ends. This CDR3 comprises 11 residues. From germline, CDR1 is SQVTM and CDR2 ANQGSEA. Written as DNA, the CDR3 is TGCAGCGGGAAGCTTGGGGAGACCCAGTACCTC. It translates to CSGKLGETQYL.

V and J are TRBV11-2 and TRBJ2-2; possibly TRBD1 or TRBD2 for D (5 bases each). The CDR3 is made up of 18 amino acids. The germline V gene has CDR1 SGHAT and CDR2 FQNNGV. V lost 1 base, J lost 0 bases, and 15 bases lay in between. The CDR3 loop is CASSLAGPNYPNTGELFF. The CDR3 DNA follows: TGTGCCAGCAGCTTAGCGGGACCAAATTATCCGAACACCGGGGAGCTGTTTTTT.

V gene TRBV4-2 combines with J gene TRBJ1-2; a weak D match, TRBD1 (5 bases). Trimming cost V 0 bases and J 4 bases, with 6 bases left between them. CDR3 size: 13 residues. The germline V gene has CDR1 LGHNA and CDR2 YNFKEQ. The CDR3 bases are TGTGCCAGCAGCCAAGAACAGGTCTATGGCTACACCTTC. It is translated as CASSQEQVYGYTF.

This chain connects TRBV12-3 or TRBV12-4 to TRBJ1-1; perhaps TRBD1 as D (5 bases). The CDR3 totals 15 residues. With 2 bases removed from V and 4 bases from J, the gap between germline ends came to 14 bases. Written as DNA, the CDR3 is TGTGCCAGCAGTTTACCAGGGTCCGGGCTCACTGAAGCTTTCTTT. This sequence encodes CASSLPGSGLTEAFF.

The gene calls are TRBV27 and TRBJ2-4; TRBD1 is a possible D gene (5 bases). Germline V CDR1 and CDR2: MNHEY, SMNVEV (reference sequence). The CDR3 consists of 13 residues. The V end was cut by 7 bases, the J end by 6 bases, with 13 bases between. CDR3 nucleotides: TGTGCCAGCACCCCCAGAAGGGGAAACATTCAGTACTTC. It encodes CASTPRRGNIQYF.

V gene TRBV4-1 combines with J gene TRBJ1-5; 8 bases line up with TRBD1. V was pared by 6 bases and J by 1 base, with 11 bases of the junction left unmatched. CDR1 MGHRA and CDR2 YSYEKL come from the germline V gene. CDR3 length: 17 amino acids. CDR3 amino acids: CASRPKSRGQSNQPQHF. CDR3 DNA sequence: TGCGCCAGCAGGCCAAAGTCCAGGGGGCAAAGCAATCAGCCCCAGCATTTT.

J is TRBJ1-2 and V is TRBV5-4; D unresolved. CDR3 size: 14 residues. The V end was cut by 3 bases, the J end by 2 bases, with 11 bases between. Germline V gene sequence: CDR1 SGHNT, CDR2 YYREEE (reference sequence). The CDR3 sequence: CASSSSRVNYGYTF. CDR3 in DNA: TGTGCCAGCAGCTCGTCTAGGGTGAACTATGGCTACACCTTC.

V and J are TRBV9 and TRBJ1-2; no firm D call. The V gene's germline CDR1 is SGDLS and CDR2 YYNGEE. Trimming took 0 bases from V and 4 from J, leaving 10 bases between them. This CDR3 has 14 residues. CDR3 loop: CASSVEVGSYGYTF. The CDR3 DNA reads TGTGCCAGCAGCGTAGAGGTGGGTAGCTATGGCTACACCTTC.

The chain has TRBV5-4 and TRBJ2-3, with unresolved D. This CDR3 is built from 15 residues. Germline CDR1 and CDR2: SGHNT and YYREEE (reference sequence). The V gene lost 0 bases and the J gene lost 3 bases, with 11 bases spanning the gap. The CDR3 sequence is CASSLDFKSTDTQYF. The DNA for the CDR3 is TGTGCCAGCAGCTTGGACTTTAAAAGTACAGATACGCAGTATTTT.

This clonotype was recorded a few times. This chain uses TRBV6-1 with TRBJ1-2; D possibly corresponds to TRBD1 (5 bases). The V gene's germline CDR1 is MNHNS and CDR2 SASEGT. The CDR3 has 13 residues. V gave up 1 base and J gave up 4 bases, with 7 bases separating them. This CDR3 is CASSEGDGYGYTF. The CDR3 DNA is TGTGCCAGCAGTGAAGGGGACGGCTATGGCTACACCTTC.

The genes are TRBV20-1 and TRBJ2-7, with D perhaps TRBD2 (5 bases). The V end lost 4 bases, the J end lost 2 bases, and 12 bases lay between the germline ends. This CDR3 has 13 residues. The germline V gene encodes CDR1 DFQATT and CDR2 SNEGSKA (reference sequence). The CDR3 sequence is CSAKPAGAYEQYF. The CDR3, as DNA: TGCAGTGCTAAACCCGCCGGGGCCTACGAGCAGTACTTC.